This TCR beta chain stems from a study of OX40 agonist ivuxolimab in advanced cancers. V was pared by 3 bases and J by 4 bases, with 16 bases between. Germline V gene data show CDR1 as LNHDA and CDR2 as SQIVND (reference sequence). CDR3 length: 16 residues. Sampling of blood occurred at baseline, cycle 4 day 1, and cycle 7 day 1. Concerning this clone itself: Its antigen is not identified.

Study-wide results and limits: By week 6 at 0.1 to 3.0 mg/kg, blood CD4+ and CD8+ T cells had expanded clonally. In the 0.1-3.0 mg/kg groups, partial responders showed among the lowest expansion.

TCRdb's copy holds only in-frame clones and misses some; the assay was immunoSEQ multiplex PCR. This table has roughly 90,000 clones, about nine tenths appearing once. This receptor was taken from an adult with an advanced solid tumor such as melanoma, head and neck, liver or kidney cancer. The chain links TRBV19 to TRBJ1-5; D is uncertain. The source material was CD4+ or CD8+ T cells sorted from blood, sampled in a trial of the OX40 agonist ivuxolimab. CDR3 loop: CASSIPVRGRNQPQHF. The DNA for the CDR3 is TGTGCCAGTAGTATCCCCGTGCGGGGTCGGAATCAGCCCCAGCATTTT.